This TCR beta chain was observed in a study of T cells in Graves' hyperthyroidism and ophthalmopathy. V trimming: 1 base; J trimming: 7 bases; junction bases outside the gene matches: 3. Germline V gene lookup returns CDR1 SGHTA and CDR2 FQGNSA. This CDR3 has 14 amino acids. This clonotype was counted ten times or more. Antigen unknown. Authors of the study amplified TCR beta CDR3 regions from RNA transcripts. RT-PCR in the first round (using the HTBI primer set) targeted the TCR CDR3. TCRdb reprocessed the multiplex PCR reads via MiXCR and lists one record per CDR3 protein. The sample shows some 570,000 distinct CDR3 sequences, about a sixth of them seen only once. Study outcomes and limitations: Blood also held most thyroid clonotypes expanded beyond 0.001. With a median lead of roughly 6.2 months before onset, the model predicted ophthalmopathy.

What was sequenced was blood. V usage is TRBV7-2 and J usage is TRBJ1-4; 7 positions agree with TRBD1. The clonotype originates from a woman aged 18 to 35 with Graves' ophthalmopathy. The chain's CDR3 is CASSLEGGLEKLFF. Written as DNA, the CDR3 is TGTGCCAGCAGCTTAGAAGGGGGCCTTGAAAAACTGTTTTTT.